Following are 12 T cell receptor beta chains from one sample sequenced in a study of blood T cell repertoires in COVID-19. Clones were sequenced by immunoSEQ multiplex PCR, and TCRdb holds only the in-frame ones, with some missing. The sample consists of roughly 200,000 clones, around 80% of them appearing once. Sequencing was carried out using peripheral blood. The receptors come from a man between 70 and 80 years old with active or convalescent COVID-19.

The gene calls are TRBV7-8 and TRBJ2-5, with 9 bases matching TRBD2. The CDR3 spans 15 residues. Germline V CDR1 and CDR2: SGHVS, FQNEAQ. Losses at the gene ends were 3 bases for V and 2 bases for J; bases not matched to a gene: 4. CDR3 region: CASSLTSGLQETQYF. The CDR3 DNA reads as TGTGCCAGCAGCTTGACTAGCGGATTACAAGAGACCCAGTACTTC.

The rearrangement links TRBV6-4 to TRBJ1-1; D is uncertain. Per the germline V gene, CDR1 is MRHNA and CDR2 is SNTAGT. V was clipped by 5 bases and J by 5 bases, with 15 bases between them. The CDR3 sequence is 14 residues long. CDR3 protein: CASSPEGRTTEAFF. The CDR3, as DNA: TGTGCCAGCAGTCCGGAGGGCAGGACTACTGAAGCTTTCTTT.

The chain recombines TRBV10-1 with TRBJ1-1; D uncertain. Trimming removed 7 bases at V and 5 bases at J, with 20 bases between. Germline V gives CDR1 WNHNN, CDR2 SYGVQD (reference sequence). CDR3 length equals 15 residues. The CDR3 DNA is TGCGCCAGCACCTTCCGCCGGGCAGGAGGGACTGAAGCTTTCTTT. It specifies CASTFRRAGGTEAFF.

This clone was counted only a few times. V usage is TRBV4-1 and J usage is TRBJ1-2; D not certain. The CDR3 spans 14 residues. V lost 1 base and J lost 7, with 13 bases in between. Looked up from germline, CDR1 is MGHRA and CDR2 is YSYEKL. The DNA for the CDR3 is TGCGCCAGCAGCCAAGGAAACGAGGGTACTGGCTACACCTTC. It is translated as CASSQGNEGTGYTF.

The V gene is TRBV15, the J gene TRBJ2-7, with 7 bases matching TRBD2. Germline V gene sequence: CDR1 LNHNV, CDR2 YYDKDF (reference sequence). V was clipped by 6 bases and J by 0 bases; unmatched bases: 8. This CDR3 has 15 residues. This CDR3 reads CATRVAASGSYEQYF. The CDR3 nucleotides are TGTGCCACCAGAGTCGCTGCTAGCGGCTCCTACGAGCAGTACTTC.

CDR3 nucleotide sequence: TGTGCCAGCAGTGACATCAGGGAAAACTATGGCTACACCTTC. Translating gives CASSDIRENYGYTF. The chain combines TRBV6-1 with TRBJ1-2; maybe TRBD1 (5 bases). The CDR3 is made up of 14 amino acids. The V end was cut by 3 bases, the J end by 2 bases, with 10 bases between. Germline loops: CDR1 MNHNS, CDR2 SASEGT.

The chain links TRBV9 to TRBJ2-1; tentatively, D is TRBD2 (5 bases). Trimming stripped 10 bases from V and 4 bases from J, with 15 bases between. The CDR3 totals 13 residues. Per the germline V gene, CDR1 is SGDLS and CDR2 is YYNGEE. DNA of the CDR3: TGTGCCTCCGCTGCGGGCCTTTACAATGAGCAGTTCTTC. Protein product: CASAAGLYNEQFF.

The chain recombines TRBV5-1 with TRBJ2-1; 10 bases fit TRBD2. The ends lost 0 bases at V and 6 bases at J; junction bases unmatched: 6. This CDR3 comprises 16 residues. Looked up from germline, CDR1 is SGHRS and CDR2 is YFSETQ. The CDR3 DNA follows: TGCGCCAGCAGCTTGGAACTAGCGGGACAAGGCAATGAGCAGTTCTTC. Amino acids: CASSLELAGQGNEQFF. The variable domain in full, with the rest retrieved from reference TRBV5-1 and TRBJ2-1, is KAGVTQTPRYLIKTRGQQVTLSCSPISGHRSVSWYQQTPGQGLQFLFEYFSETQRNKGNFPGRFSGRQFSNSRSEMNVSTLELGDSALYLCASSLELAGQGNEQFFGPGTRLTVL.

The chain recombines TRBV7-2 with TRBJ1-4; 10 nucleotides match TRBD1. The CDR3 totals 15 residues. The J segment lost 6 bases and the V segment lost 3 bases, leaving 4 bases of the junction unmatched. Germline assignment: CDR1 SGHTA and CDR2 FQGNSA. In DNA, the CDR3 is TGTGCCAGCAGCTTCAGGGACAGGGGCGATGAAAAACTGTTTTTT. This encodes CASSFRDRGDEKLFF.

The chain has TRBV30 and TRBJ2-1, with TRBD1 matching over 8 bases. The CDR3 is made up of 16 amino acids. Germline CDR1 is GTSNPN and CDR2 is SVGIG (reference sequence). The V and J ends lost 2 bases and 2 bases, in that order; junction bases with no gene match: 8. DNA of the CDR3: TGTGCCTGGAGTCCAAGCCAGGGGGCTACCTACAATGAGCAGTTCTTC. It specifies CAWSPSQGATYNEQFF.

The chain recombines TRBV5-1 with TRBJ1-1; D ambiguous. Germline V gene sequence: CDR1 SGHRS, CDR2 YFSETQ. This CDR3 contains 13 residues. With 2 bases removed from V and 4 bases from J, the gap between germline ends came to 9 bases. This CDR3 reads CASSFAGSTEAFF. The CDR3, as DNA: TGCGCCAGCAGCTTTGCGGGAAGCACTGAAGCTTTCTTT.

This rearrangement joins TRBV6-5 to TRBJ1-2, with D perhaps matching TRBD1 (6 bases). Germline CDR1 is MNHEY and CDR2 is SVGAGI. Trimming cost V 2 bases and J 6 bases, with 13 bases left between them. The CDR3 runs 14 residues. The CDR3 DNA follows: TGTGCCAGCAGTTACCAACAGGGATGGGATGGCTACACCTTC. It encodes CASSYQQGWDGYTF.